What follows are 25 T cell receptor beta chains derived from one specimen sequenced in a study of blood T cell repertoires in COVID-19. Assay: immunoSEQ multiplex PCR; the TCRdb copy retains only in-frame clones and omits some. This table holds approximately 87,000 clones, roughly 80% found once. The specimen was peripheral blood. The receptors shown here come from a woman at least 80 years old with acute or convalescent COVID-19.

A single count supports this clone. The gene calls are TRBV6-5 and TRBJ2-3, with TRBD2 identical over 13 bases. Trimming at V came to 11 bases and at J to 1 base, leaving 6 bases not matched to a gene. Germline V gene sequence: CDR1 MNHEY, CDR2 SVGAGI. CDR3 length equals 15 residues. The CDR3 region has the DNA TGTGCCGGCCAAGGACTAGCGGGGGGCACAGATACGCAGTATTTT. Residues: CAGQGLAGGTDTQYF.

The chain joins TRBV11-2 to TRBJ2-7; 10 nucleotides align to TRBD1. This CDR3 spans 16 amino acids. Germline V gives CDR1 SGHAT, CDR2 FQNNGV. V trimming: 4 bases; J trimming: 5 bases; junction bases outside the gene matches: 11. The CDR3 bases are TGTGCCAGCAGCTGGAAGCTAGGGACAGGGGCCCACGAGCAGTACTTC. As protein: CASSWKLGTGAHEQYF.

The chain links TRBV7-2 to TRBJ2-1; 9 bases are shared with TRBD2. Germline CDR1 is SGHTA and CDR2 is FQGNSA. Losses at the gene ends were 1 base for V and 1 base for J; bases not matched to a gene: 8. This CDR3 comprises 18 residues. CDR3 sequence: CASSLGRASGDSYNEQFF. In nucleotides, the CDR3 is TGTGCCAGCAGCTTAGGACGGGCTAGCGGGGATTCCTACAATGAGCAGTTCTTC.

This sequence joins TRBV6-5 and TRBJ1-4, with 10 positions matching TRBD1. Germline V gives CDR1 MNHEY, CDR2 SVGAGI. This CDR3 contains 15 residues. V dropped 2 bases and J dropped 7; count of bases not matched to a gene: 4. CDR3 in amino acids: CASSYQGQGTEKLFF. In nucleotides, the CDR3 is TGTGCCAGCAGTTACCAGGGACAGGGGACTGAAAAACTGTTTTTT.

J is TRBJ2-2 and V is TRBV10-1; perhaps TRBD2 as D (6 bases). There are 15 residues in the CDR3. From germline, CDR1 is WNHNN and CDR2 SYGVQD (reference sequence). Trimming cost V 5 bases and J 6 bases, with 16 bases left between them. CDR3 DNA sequence: TGCGCCAGCAGTCTGGGGGGTCCCGGTTCCGGGGAGCTGTTTTTT. Its protein is CASSLGGPGSGELFF.

The chain is built from TRBV12-5 and TRBJ1-1, with unresolved D. Germline lookup yields CDR1 LGHNT and CDR2 FRNRAP. V was cut by 4 bases and J by 7 bases, with 10 bases left in between. The CDR3 totals 12 residues. CDR3 nucleotides: TGTGCTAGTGGTTCCGGGCGGGGTGAAGCTTTCTTT. Its translation is CASGSGRGEAFF.

The chain recombines TRBV7-2 with TRBJ1-5; 8 nucleotides align to TRBD1. The V gene's germline CDR1 is SGHTA and CDR2 FQGNSA. The CDR3 is 15 amino acids. V dropped 1 base and J dropped 7; count of bases not matched to a gene: 6. Written as DNA, the CDR3 is TGTGCCAGCAGCTTAGAATCAGGGGGCCACCAGCCCCAGCATTTT. It yields the protein CASSLESGGHQPQHF.

This clone was seen a single time. The chain recombines TRBV2 with TRBJ2-1; maybe TRBD2 (5 bases). Germline V lookup: CDR1 SNHLY, CDR2 FYNNEI. This CDR3 spans 17 amino acids. Trimming left V 3 bases short and J 0 bases short, with 15 bases between. CDR3 amino acids: CASSDRKRPSSYNEQFF. CDR3 in DNA: TGTGCCAGCAGTGATCGTAAGCGGCCCAGCTCCTACAATGAGCAGTTCTTC. Looking up the rest from reference TRBV2 and TRBJ2-1 gives the full variable domain: EPEVTQTPSHQVTQMGQEVILRCVPISNHLYFYWYRQILGQKVEFLVSFYNNEISEKSEIFDDQFSVERPDGSNFTLKIRSTKLEDSAMYFCASSDRKRPSSYNEQFFGPGTRLTVL.

This clone was counted a single time. The chain combines TRBV27 with TRBJ2-7; D is unresolved. V shed 4 bases and J shed 3 bases, with 7 bases lying between them. Germline lookup yields CDR1 MNHEY and CDR2 SMNVEV (reference sequence). There are 12 residues in the CDR3. This CDR3 is CASSSDFYEQYF. The CDR3 DNA follows: TGTGCCAGCAGTTCAGACTTCTACGAGCAGTACTTC.

This chain uses TRBV19 with TRBJ1-1; unclear D gene. Per the germline V gene, CDR1 is LNHDA and CDR2 is SQIVND (reference sequence). Trimming removed 6 bases from V and 4 bases from J, with 12 bases in between. This CDR3 has 13 amino acids. CDR3 nucleotides: TGTGCCAGTAGCACCTCCGCGATCACTGAAGCTTTCTTT. This sequence encodes CASSTSAITEAFF. Full variable domain (remainder filled in from reference TRBV19 and TRBJ1-1): DGGITQSPKYLFRKEGQNVTLSCEQNLNHDAMYWYRQDPGQGLRLIYYSQIVNDFQKGDIAEGYSVSREKKESFPLTVTSAQKNPTAFYLCASSTSAITEAFFGQGTRLTVV.

The chain employs TRBV28 and TRBJ1-6; 9 nucleotides agree with TRBD1. V lost 6 bases and J lost 7; bases outside the gene matches: 4. The CDR3 totals 14 residues. Germline CDR1 and CDR2: MDHEN and SYDVKM. The CDR3 loop reads CASRGQGRNSPLHF. CDR3 bases: TGTGCCAGCAGGGGACAGGGTAGAAATTCACCCCTCCACTTT.

V usage is TRBV27 and J usage is TRBJ2-7; no clear D gene. Looked up from germline, CDR1 is MNHEY and CDR2 is SMNVEV (reference sequence). V was clipped by 5 bases and J by 4 bases, with 18 bases between them. This CDR3 spans 15 amino acids. The CDR3 region is CASSPYGSLSYEQYF. The CDR3 bases are TGTGCCAGCAGTCCATACGGGTCCTTATCATACGAGCAGTACTTC.

This chain links TRBV10-2 with TRBJ2-7, with D unresolved. The V end was cut by 4 bases, the J end by 3 bases, with 4 bases between. Germline CDR1 WSHSY, CDR2 SAAADI. The CDR3 is 11 amino acids. Here the CDR3 reads CASSVDYEQYF. Written as DNA, the CDR3 is TGCGCCAGCAGTGTAGACTACGAGCAGTACTTC.

J is TRBJ1-5 and V is TRBV27; 7 bases are a match to TRBD1. This CDR3 is built from 17 residues. CDR1 is MNHEY and CDR2 is SMNVEV in the germline V gene (reference sequence). V shed 5 bases, J shed 0 bases, and the junction held 10 bases outside the gene matches. The DNA for the CDR3 is TGTGCCAGCAGTCCTCAGGGGGGAGGTTATAGCAATCAGCCCCAGCATTTT. This sequence encodes CASSPQGGGYSNQPQHF.

This chain joins TRBV7-9 and TRBJ1-2, with D unresolved. Germline V gene lookup returns CDR1 SEHNR and CDR2 FQNEAQ (reference sequence). Trimming pared 7 bases from V and 6 bases from J, leaving 12 bases between. The CDR3 is 12 amino acids. DNA of the CDR3: TGTGCCAGCACGCCGCAGGTGGATGGCTACACCTTC. The encoded protein is CASTPQVDGYTF.

This chain links TRBV25-1 with TRBJ1-2; weak D call: TRBD1 (5 bases). The CDR3 runs to 13 residues. V was clipped by 4 bases and J by 13 bases, with 19 bases between them. Looked up from germline, CDR1 is MGHDK and CDR2 is SYGVNS. CDR3 in amino acids: CASSGTRPSGFTF. The CDR3, as DNA: TGTGCCAGCAGTGGGACAAGGCCCTCAGGATTCACCTTC.

The genes are TRBV7-8 and TRBJ1-5; 11 nucleotides match TRBD1. The junction had 6 bases not matched to a gene; V was cut back by 1 base and J by 4 bases. The CDR3 spans 17 residues. The germline CDR1 and CDR2 sequences are SGHVS and FQNEAQ. This chain's CDR3 is CASSLGRGQGANQPQHF. CDR3 sequence (DNA): TGTGCCAGCAGCTTAGGGCGAGGACAGGGGGCTAATCAGCCCCAGCATTTT.

V is TRBV6-1 and J is TRBJ2-7; tentative D call: TRBD1 (5 bases). CDR3 size: 14 residues. V was pared by 0 bases and J by 3 bases, with 9 bases between. The V gene's germline CDR1 is MNHNS and CDR2 SASEGT. CDR3 amino acids: CASSEATDGYEQYF. CDR3 DNA sequence: TGTGCCAGCAGTGAAGCGACAGACGGCTACGAGCAGTACTTC.

The V gene is TRBV11-2, the J gene TRBJ1-1; 8 positions agree with TRBD1. Germline CDR1 and CDR2: SGHAT and FQNNGV. Trimming cost V 5 bases and J 10 bases; bases outside gene matches: 12. The CDR3 spans 14 residues. CDR3 nucleotides: TGTGCCAGCAGCCCACGGACAGGGCGAATGGTAGCTTTCTTT. As protein: CASSPRTGRMVAFF.

Remarks on this clone: Distinct nucleotide sequences in the sample also encode this CDR3. V is TRBV5-1 and J is TRBJ1-4, with TRBD1 identical over 8 bases. V lost 2 bases to trimming and J lost 0 bases; unmatched junction nucleotides: 0. The CDR3 extends over 15 amino acids. CDR1 is SGHRS, CDR2 YFSETQ, per germline. CDR3 nucleotide sequence: TGCGCCAGCAGCTTACAGGGGGCAACTAATGAAAAACTGTTTTTT. Its protein product is CASSLQGATNEKLFF.

This chain links TRBV9 with TRBJ2-7, with D possibly matching TRBD1 (6 bases). The CDR3 has 11 residues. V was clipped by 7 bases and J by 4 bases, with 9 bases between them. Per the germline V gene, CDR1 is SGDLS and CDR2 is YYNGEE. The CDR3 DNA reads TGTGCCAGCGGGCAGGGGTACGAGCAGTACTTC. This codes for CASGQGYEQYF.

This chain uses TRBV18 with TRBJ1-3; the match to TRBD1 covers 8 bases. Trimming at V came to 2 bases and at J to 13 bases, leaving 10 bases not matched to a gene. This CDR3 comprises 14 residues. Germline CDR1 and CDR2: KGHSH and LQKENI. CDR3 DNA sequence: TGTGCCAGCTCACCAGTCGAGGGGCGACAGGGGATATATTTT. Translation gives CASSPVEGRQGIYF.

The chain combines TRBV6-2 or TRBV6-3 with TRBJ1-1; D unclear. Germline V gene data show CDR1 as MNHEY and CDR2 as SVGEGT. Trimming removed 0 bases from V and 0 bases from J, with 5 bases in between. The CDR3 totals 14 residues. The CDR3 reads CASSYSRVNTEAFF. In nucleotides, the CDR3 is TGTGCCAGCAGTTACTCGAGGGTGAACACTGAAGCTTTCTTT.

This chain connects TRBV6-4 to TRBJ2-1; D might be TRBD1 (6 bases). V was trimmed by 8 bases and J by 10 bases, leaving 9 bases between them. This CDR3 has 10 residues. Per germline, CDR1 MRHNA and CDR2 SNTAGT. In DNA form, the CDR3 reads TGTGCCAGCTTAGGGGGAGAGCAGTTCTTC. Translation gives CASLGGEQFF.

Here the CDR3 DNA reads TGCGCCAGCAGCTTGGAGGGGGTCAGCAATCAGCCCCAGCATTTT. This sequence encodes CASSLEGVSNQPQHF. The rearrangement links TRBV5-1 to TRBJ1-5, with D maybe TRBD1 (6 bases). The ends were cut back, 0 bases at V and 1 base at J, with 8 bases in the middle. Germline values: CDR1 SGHRS, CDR2 YFSETQ. The CDR3 loop spans 15 amino acids.